Listed here is a single T cell receptor beta chain. This sample is part of a study of regulatory T cells in long-lasting Graves disease. Arm-PCR of CDR3 regions with iRepertoire HTBI primers generated TCR beta libraries. TCRdb analysed the multiplex PCR reads with MiXCR anew, one entry per CDR3 protein. The table lists around 400,000 distinct CDR3 sequences, about 23% of them singletons. Time point defined: persistent/refractory GD, antithyroid drugs over 5 years with positive TRAb. The authors made the TCR library using RNA they extracted from PBMCs. Germline assignment: CDR1 SGHDT and CDR2 YYEEEE. CDR3 length equals 13 residues. The germline V and J ends were trimmed by 6 bases and 3 bases, with 13 bases remaining between them.

J is TRBJ2-7 and V is TRBV5-6; a possible D gene is TRBD1 (5 bases). This sequence was found in a woman aged 40 to 55 with Graves disease. The input for sequencing was peripheral blood mononuclear cells (PBMCs), taken when the disease was refractory, from a patient treated with antithyroid drugs. CDR3 loop: CASMQGSHYEQYF. The DNA for the CDR3 is TGTGCCAGCATGCAGGGTTCCCACTACGAGCAGTACTTC.